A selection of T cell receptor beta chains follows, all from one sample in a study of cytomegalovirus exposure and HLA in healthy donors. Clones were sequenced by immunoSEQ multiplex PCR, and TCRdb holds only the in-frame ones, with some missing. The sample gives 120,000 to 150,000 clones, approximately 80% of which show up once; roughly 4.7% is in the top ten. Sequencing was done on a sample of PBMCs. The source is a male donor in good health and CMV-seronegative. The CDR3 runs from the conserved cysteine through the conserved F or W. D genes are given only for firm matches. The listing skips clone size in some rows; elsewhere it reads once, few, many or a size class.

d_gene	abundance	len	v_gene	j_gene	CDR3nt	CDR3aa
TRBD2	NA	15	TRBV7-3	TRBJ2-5	TGTGCCAGCAGCTTAATCGGCGGGGGAGCAGAGACCCAGTACTTC	CASSLIGGGAETQYF
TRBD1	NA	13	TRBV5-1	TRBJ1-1	TGCGCCAGCAGCTCCATAGGACAGGGTGAAGCTTTCTTT	CASSSIGQGEAFF
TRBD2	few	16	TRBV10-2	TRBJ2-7	TGCGCCAGCAAGGCTATGAGTAGCGGGGACCCCTACGAGCAGTACTTC	CASKAMSSGDPYEQYF
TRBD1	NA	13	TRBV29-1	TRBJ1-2	TGCAGCGTTGTACCCCCACAGGGGTATGGCTACACCTTC	CSVVPPQGYGYTF
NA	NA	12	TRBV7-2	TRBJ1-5	TGTGCCAGCAGCCAAAGCAATCAGCCCCAGCATTTT	CASSQSNQPQHF
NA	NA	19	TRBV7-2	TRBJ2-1	TGTGCCAGCAGCTTAATGGTTCTACCGGTCCCGAGTTCCTACAATGAGCAGTTCTTC	CASSLMVLPVPSSYNEQFF
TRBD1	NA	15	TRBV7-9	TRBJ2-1	TGTGCCAGCAGCTTAGTGTCAGGGGGCCACAATGAGCAGTTCTTC	CASSLVSGGHNEQFF
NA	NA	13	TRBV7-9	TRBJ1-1	TGTGCCAGCGTCCGGGCGGGGAACACTGAAGCTTTCTTT	CASVRAGNTEAFF
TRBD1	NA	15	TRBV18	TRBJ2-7	TGTGCCAGCTCTTCCACCGGGACAGGGATATACGAGCAGTACTTC	CASSSTGTGIYEQYF
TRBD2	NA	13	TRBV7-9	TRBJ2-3	TGTGCCAGCAGCTTGACTGGACTAGCGGGGATGTATTTT	CASSLTGLAGMYF